This T cell receptor (beta chain) derives from a study of chemoradiotherapy in HPV16-positive cancers. Study as a whole: Candidate HPV-specific clones and shared TCR motifs came from two HPV16-positive patients. General study results and limits: HPV-responsive T-cell expansion during chemoradiotherapy was linked to improved recurrence-free survival in HPV16-positive patients.

Only in-frame clones appear in the TCRdb table, and some are missing; sequencing was by immunoSEQ multiplex PCR. There are roughly 1,300 clones in the sample; around 80% occur only once, and roughly 5.3% lies in the top ten. V lost 4 bases and J lost 10, with 17 bases in between. Germline values: CDR1 MNHEY, CDR2 SMNVEV (reference sequence). The CDR3 covers 14 residues. With regard to this clone: The antigen is unknown.

This clonotype originated in a human donor with HPV-associated anogenital cancer. The V gene is TRBV27, the J gene TRBJ2-1; perhaps TRBD2 as D (5 bases). The starting material was tumor tissue, obtained from a patient who underwent chemoradiotherapy. The DNA for the CDR3 is TGTGCCAGCAGTTCATCCCTGGGGAGCGCAGAGCAGTTCTTC. It yields the protein CASSSSLGSAEQFF.